The source of this T cell receptor beta chain is a study of Graves' ophthalmopathy and Graves' hyperthyroidism. Study results and limitations: Discrimination between ophthalmopathy and stable hyperthyroidism by a 13-signature model showed 87.88% sensitivity and more than 65% specificity.

Amplification targeted the TCR beta CDR3 regions, with RNA transcripts as the source material. HTBI primers were employed in first-round RT-PCR, then a second-round multiplex PCR followed. MiXCR was run by TCRdb on the multiplex PCR reads, yielding one entry per CDR3 protein. The table has 620,000 or so distinct CDR3 sequences, about 20% seen once. This clonotype was detected ten times or more. What it binds is unknown. J gave up 5 bases and V 0 bases, and 6 bases lay outside the gene matches. Looked up from germline, CDR1 is LNHNV and CDR2 is YYDKDF (reference sequence). The CDR3 covers 16 residues. Ophthalmopathy absent within 18 months of follow-up marked hyperthyroidism as stable.

This clonotype was obtained from a woman aged 18-29 years with stable Graves' hyperthyroidism. Some clones in this sample may be carry-over from other donors' samples. The sequenced material came from peripheral blood. The chain links TRBV15 to TRBJ2-5, with TRBD2 matching 10 bases. The CDR3, as DNA: TGTGCCACCAGCAGAGATGGGCTAGCGGGGGCTGAGACCCAGTACTTC. It codes for CATSRDGLAGAETQYF.